A selection of T cell receptor beta chains follows, all from one sample in a study of T cell repertoires and HLA-DP antigens. These receptors have no identified antigens. This table comes from immunoSEQ multiplex PCR, and its TCRdb copy is limited to in-frame clones, with some not included. This sample has about 89,000 clones, with approximately 86% found just once. The sample consisted of CD4+ T cells from PBMCs. The receptors stem from a man aged 50 to 59 in good health and CMV-seronegative. The CDR3 runs from the conserved cysteine through the conserved F or W. D genes are given only for firm matches. The size field is filled for only some rows; it gives once, few, many or a size class.

j_call	v_call	d_call	clone_size	cdr3_nt	cdr3_aa
TRBJ2-1	TRBV7-9	TRBD2	once	TGTGCCAGCAGCCGAGGACTAGCGGACAATGAGCAGTTCTTC	CASSRGLADNEQFF
TRBJ2-2	TRBV18	TRBD2	.	TGTGCCAGCTCACCCCTACTAGCGGCTAACACCGGGGAGCTGTTTTTT	CASSPLLAANTGELFF
TRBJ2-1	TRBV5-1	TRBD1	.	TGCGCCAGCAGCCCGGGACAGGGGAACTACAATGAGCAGTTCTTC	CASSPGQGNYNEQFF
TRBJ1-4	TRBV27	TRBD1	.	TGTGCCAGCAGTTTAACGGGACAGGGGGCGAGTCCTACTAATGAAAAACTGTTTTTT	CASSLTGQGASPTNEKLFF
TRBJ2-7	TRBV7-9	TRBD2	.	TGTGCCAGCCAGGAAGGACTAGCGAGCGAGCAGTACTTC	CASQEGLASEQYF
TRBJ1-2	TRBV5-6	.	.	TGTGCCAGCAGCTCCATTCATGCGGCCCCCAACTATGGCTACACCTTC	CASSSIHAAPNYGYTF
TRBJ1-4	TRBV5-5	TRBD1	.	TGTGCCAGCAGCTCCTCCCCGGACAGGGGTACGGCAACTAATGAAAAACTGTTTTTT	CASSSSPDRGTATNEKLFF
TRBJ1-1	TRBV7-8	.	.	TGTGCCAGCAGCCCCGGGGGGGGATACACTGAAGCTTTCTTT	CASSPGGGYTEAFF
TRBJ2-3	TRBV7-6	TRBD2	once	TGTGCCAGCAGCCTAGGACTAGCGGGAGGTGCAGATACGCAGTATTTT	CASSLGLAGGADTQYF
TRBJ2-3	TRBV5-1	.	.	TGCGCCAGCAGCTCCCGGGGGCTAGCGAGGGGCACAGATACGCAGTATTTT	CASSSRGLARGTDTQYF
TRBJ1-2	TRBV6-6	TRBD1	few	TGTGCCAGCAGTTGGGGACAGGGGAGCTATGGCTACACCTTC	CASSWGQGSYGYTF
TRBJ1-5	TRBV7-9	TRBD1	.	TGTGCCAGCAGCGCGGGACAGGGTAGTCAGCCCCAGCATTTT	CASSAGQGSQPQHF
TRBJ2-2	TRBV19	.	.	TGTGCCAGTATTGGCACCGGGGAGCTGTTTTTT	CASIGTGELFF
TRBJ2-1	TRBV28	.	.	TGTGCCAGCAGTCAGTCCCGCAGCTCCTACAATGAGCAGTTCTTC	CASSQSRSSYNEQFF
TRBJ2-3	TRBV5-1	TRBD2	.	TGCGCCAGCAGCTTGAGCACTAGCGGGACCTCCACAGGCACAGATACGCAGTATTTT	CASSLSTSGTSTGTDTQYF
TRBJ2-7	TRBV30	.	.	TGTGCCTGGAGTGCTACCTACGAGCAGTACTTC	CAWSATYEQYF
TRBJ2-7	TRBV30	TRBD2	once	TGTGCCTGGAGTGTACCGTGGGGCGGGAGGGCCCGCGAGCAGTACTTC	CAWSVPWGGRAREQYF
TRBJ2-5	TRBV5-4	.	.	TGTGCCAGCAGCTTGGGGGGCAATAGTCGCGAGACCCAGTACTTC	CASSLGGNSRETQYF
TRBJ2-6	TRBV7-2	.	.	TGTGCCAGCAGCTCCAGGGTGGGTTCGGGGGCCAACGTCCTGACTTTC	CASSSRVGSGANVLTF
TRBJ2-7	TRBV15	.	.	TGTGCCACCAGCAGAGGGCAGGGCCTCTACGAGCAGTACTTC	CATSRGQGLYEQYF
TRBJ1-1	TRBV9	.	once	TGTGCCAGCAGCACTCAAGGACAGTTTGAAGCTTTCTTT	CASSTQGQFEAFF
TRBJ2-7	TRBV28	TRBD1	.	TGTGCCAGCAGTTTATTCGGACAGGGGGCCTACGAGCAGTACTTC	CASSLFGQGAYEQYF
TRBJ2-2	TRBV5-4	TRBD2	.	TGTGCCAGCAGCTTGAAGGGCGGGAGTCGGACCGGGGAGCTGTTTTTT	CASSLKGGSRTGELFF
TRBJ2-6	TRBV5-1	.	.	TGCGCCAGCAGCCCCACAGCGGTCTCTGGGGCCAACGTCCTGACTTTC	CASSPTAVSGANVLTF
TRBJ1-1	TRBV7-6	.	.	TGTGCCAGCAGCTTAGCGGCCGGGGTGAACACTGAAGCTTTCTTT	CASSLAAGVNTEAFF
TRBJ2-7	TRBV11-2	.	.	TGTGCCAGCAGCCCCCAGACCGGTACCTACGAGCAGTACTTC	CASSPQTGTYEQYF
TRBJ2-5	TRBV19	TRBD1	.	TGTGCCAGTAGGGAATACAGGGGGCGGGCGTACTTC	CASREYRGRAYF
TRBJ1-3	TRBV9	.	.	TGTGCCAGCAGCGTAGATCTGTCCTCTGGAAACACCATATATTTT	CASSVDLSSGNTIYF
TRBJ2-5	TRBV5-1	TRBD2	.	TGCGCCAGCAGCCAGCGGGAGGGCCTGCAGACCCAGTACTTC	CASSQREGLQTQYF
TRBJ2-7	TRBV5-1	TRBD2	.	TGCGCTAGCCGAATAACTAGCGGTACCTACGAGCAGTACTTC	CASRITSGTYEQYF
TRBJ1-2	TRBV19	TRBD1	few	TGTGCCAGTAGACCCGGACAGGGGAACTATGGCTACACCTTC	CASRPGQGNYGYTF
TRBJ1-5	TRBV5-1	.	.	TGCGCCAGCAGCCTGAACGGGAATCAGCCCCAGCATTTT	CASSLNGNQPQHF
TRBJ1-2	TRBV29-1	TRBD1	.	TGCAGCGTTTCGGACCGACAGGGCCCTGAGGGCTACACCTTC	CSVSDRQGPEGYTF
TRBJ1-3	TRBV7-8	.	.	TGTGCCAGCAGCTTAGAGGCAGGGGCTGGAAACACCATATATTTT	CASSLEAGAGNTIYF
TRBJ2-3	TRBV5-1	.	.	TGCGCCAGCAGCTTGCCCGGCACAGATACGCAGTATTTT	CASSLPGTDTQYF
TRBJ2-4	TRBV7-9	.	.	TGTGCCAGCAGCTTAGACGGGATACGCAAAAACATTCAGTACTTC	CASSLDGIRKNIQYF
TRBJ1-5	TRBV6-1	TRBD1	.	TGTGCCAGCAGTGACAGGGGGACAAATCAGCCCCAGCATTTT	CASSDRGTNQPQHF
TRBJ2-7	TRBV30	.	.	TGTGCCTGGAGTGAAGGGTCCGACGAGCAGTACTTC	CAWSEGSDEQYF
TRBJ2-1	TRBV6-1	.	.	.	CASILGQLYNEQFF
TRBJ1-5	TRBV6-6	TRBD1	few	TGTGCCAGCAGTCACGGCAGGGGGCTCAATCAGCCCCAGCATTTT	CASSHGRGLNQPQHF
TRBJ2-7	TRBV5-1	.	once	TGCGCCAGCAGCTTGGTGGCGGGACCTACCTACGAGCAGTACTTC	CASSLVAGPTYEQYF
TRBJ1-2	TRBV29-1	TRBD1	.	TGCAGCGTGACTAAGGGACAGCTTGGCTACACCTTC	CSVTKGQLGYTF
TRBJ1-1	TRBV7-9	TRBD1	.	TGTGCCAGCAGCTTCCGGACAGGGAGCACGAACACTGAAGCTTTCTTT	CASSFRTGSTNTEAFF
TRBJ2-2	TRBV11-2	TRBD2	.	TGTGCCAGCAGCTCGGTTAGCGGGAGGGGCACCGGGGAGCTGTTTTTT	CASSSVSGRGTGELFF
TRBJ2-5	TRBV30	.	.	TGTGCCTGGAGTAGGAACAGGCAAGAGACCCAGTACTTC	CAWSRNRQETQYF
TRBJ2-3	TRBV11-3	.	.	TGTGCCAGCAGCTTAGGTCGGGGGACAGATACGCAGTATTTT	CASSLGRGTDTQYF
TRBJ2-1	TRBV5-1	TRBD2	.	TGCGCCAGCAGCTCCCAACCCGCCGGACTAGCGGGGCACTACAATGAGCAGTTCTTC	CASSSQPAGLAGHYNEQFF
TRBJ2-4	TRBV10-1	.	.	TGCGCCAGCAGGCGACTGGCCTGTATAGCCAAAAACATTCAGTACTTC	CASRRLACIAKNIQYF
TRBJ2-1	TRBV4-3	.	.	TGCGCCAGCAGCCGCTCACTGGGGAGAGTCTACAATGAGCAGTTCTTC	CASSRSLGRVYNEQFF
TRBJ2-5	TRBV10-1	TRBD2	.	TGCGCCAGCAGTAGCGGGAGCGATGAGACCCAGTACTTC	CASSSGSDETQYF
TRBJ1-5	TRBV19	.	.	TGTGCCAGTAGTACCCCAGGGAGCAATCAGCCCCAGCATTTT	CASSTPGSNQPQHF
TRBJ1-5	TRBV21-1	.	.	TGTGCCAGCAGCAAAGCCAGACCCCAGGACAGGGGAAATCAGCCCCAGCATTTT	CASSKARPQDRGNQPQHF
TRBJ2-6	TRBV14	.	.	TGTGCCAGCAGCCGCCCAGGGTCGCCTGGGGCCAACGTCCTGACTTTC	CASSRPGSPGANVLTF
TRBJ1-6	TRBV28	.	.	TGTGCCAGCAGTTTCAAAGGGAGCTATAATTCACCCCTCCACTTT	CASSFKGSYNSPLHF
TRBJ2-2	TRBV7-9	.	.	TGTGCCAGCAGCCCGTTCGTAAGAGCGGCGAACACCGGGGAGCTGTTTTTT	CASSPFVRAANTGELFF
TRBJ2-7	TRBV5-8	TRBD1	.	TGTGCCAGCAGCCTCGGGGACAGGGTTTCCTACGAGCAGTACTTC	CASSLGDRVSYEQYF
TRBJ2-1	TRBV19	TRBD1	.	TGTGCCAGTAGTATACAGGGGGCTGAGCAGTTCTTC	CASSIQGAEQFF